The 2 T cell receptor beta chains in this list originate from one sample, sequenced in a study of blood T cell repertoires in COVID-19. The method was immunoSEQ multiplex PCR; TCRdb's version includes in-frame clones alone and lacks a portion of them. The sample has 250,000 to 350,000 clones, around 92% seen once; the top ten hold under 6.5%. The sample taken for sequencing was peripheral blood. The source is a man aged 18 to 30 who had recovered from COVID-19.

This clone was recorded only once. In DNA form, the CDR3 reads TGTGCCAGCAGCCAAGAGACGAGGACTAGCGGGGGCAATGAGCAGTTCTTC. It is translated as CASSQETRTSGGNEQFF. The chain uses TRBV14 and TRBJ2-1; 13 bases agree with TRBD2. The CDR3 consists of 17 residues. Germline values: CDR1 SGHDN, CDR2 FVKESK. V shed 0 bases and J 6 bases; nucleotides not matched to a gene: 5.

The chain couples TRBV5-1 to TRBJ2-1; TRBD1 might be the D (6 bases). V was shortened by 4 bases and J by 10 bases, with 18 bases between the two germline ends. This CDR3 is 14 amino acids long. Germline V lookup: CDR1 SGHRS, CDR2 YFSETQ. The CDR3 DNA reads as TGCGCCAGCAGCAGGGGGTTGGGTCGAGCGGAGCAGTTCTTC. Translating it yields CASSRGLGRAEQFF.